The 15 T cell receptor beta chains given below trace back to one sample, sequenced in a study of blood T cell repertoires in COVID-19 (dated by TCRdb to 2020 to 2021). To prepare the library, the immunoSEQ multiplex PCR assay was applied. TCRdb took this table from immuneACCESS and kept in-frame rearrangements with V and J called. Such tables lack part of the clones; where checked against another copy, unresolved V genes explain under half of the gap, and the rest is unexplained. In this sample the table shows around 450,000 clones, around nine tenths of which occur a single time. The ten largest clones add up to 4.3% of the sample. Material for sequencing was peripheral blood. These receptors originate from a woman under 40 with acute or convalescent COVID-19.

The rearrangement links TRBV5-1 to TRBJ2-7, with TRBD1 matching over 10 bases. The CDR3 loop spans 14 amino acids. V gave up 4 bases and J gave up 7 bases; unmatched junction bases: 8. In germline, CDR1 is SGHRS, CDR2 YFSETQ. The CDR3 nucleotides read TGCGCCAGCAGCCAAGGGACAGGGGTTGAAGAGCAGTACTTC. It is translated as CASSQGTGVEEQYF.

This rearrangement joins TRBV10-3 to TRBJ2-1; 8 bases match TRBD2. The J segment lost 1 base and the V segment lost 5 bases, leaving 7 bases of the junction unmatched. Per the germline V gene, CDR1 is ENHRY and CDR2 is SYGVKD. This CDR3 has 16 amino acids. Here the CDR3 reads CAISPGGEVSYNEQFF. The CDR3 DNA is TGTGCCATCAGTCCGGGGGGGGAGGTTTCCTACAATGAGCAGTTCTTC.

CDR3 sequence: CASSLARAGGRNWRETQYF. In DNA, the CDR3 is TGTGCCAGCAGCCTGGCCCGAGCGGGGGGGCGTAACTGGAGAGAGACCCAGTACTTC. The V gene is TRBV7-8, the J gene TRBJ2-5; 10 nucleotides line up with TRBD2. Germline CDR1 SGHVS, CDR2 FQNEAQ. V shed 5 bases and J 4 bases; nucleotides not matched to a gene: 19. The CDR3 has 19 residues.

The chain has TRBV9 and TRBJ2-2, with 12 bases lining up with TRBD2. In germline, CDR1 is SGDLS, CDR2 YYNGEE. V was pared by 2 bases and J by 5 bases, with 7 bases of the junction left unmatched. This CDR3 comprises 17 residues. CDR3 DNA sequence: TGTGCCAGCAGCGTGTTTCTAGCGGGGGGGCATACCGGGGAGCTGTTTTTT. It translates to CASSVFLAGGHTGELFF.

The chain couples TRBV11-2 to TRBJ2-5; 11 positions agree with TRBD2. The CDR3 is 15 residues long. Germline V gene lookup returns CDR1 SGHAT and CDR2 FQNNGV. The V segment lost 5 bases and the J segment 3 bases; nucleotides outside the gene matches: 5. In DNA form, the CDR3 reads TGTGCCAGCAGCCCCTGGGGACTAGCGGAAGAGACCCAGTACTTC. Translation gives CASSPWGLAEETQYF.

The chain uses TRBV6-5 and TRBJ2-3, with TRBD1 as a possible D gene (6 bases). Germline V gives CDR1 MNHEY, CDR2 SVGAGI. V shed 7 bases and J shed 5 bases, with 19 bases lying between them. This CDR3 comprises 15 residues. CDR3 loop: CASIFGNRVRDTQYF. In nucleotides, the CDR3 is TGTGCCAGCATTTTCGGGAACAGGGTGAGAGATACGCAGTATTTT.

A note on this clone: Other DNA sequences in this specimen translate into the identical CDR3. The chain uses TRBV20-1 and TRBJ2-5; D is uncertain. Germline CDR1 and CDR2: DFQATT and SNEGSKA (reference sequence). Trimming removed 4 bases at V and 5 bases at J, with 5 bases between. The CDR3 covers 10 residues. The CDR3 is CSATRETQYF. The CDR3 nucleotides are TGCAGTGCTACCAGGGAGACCCAGTACTTC.

V usage is TRBV5-1 and J usage is TRBJ2-2; 10 bases align to TRBD1. The germline V gene has CDR1 SGHRS and CDR2 YFSETQ. J was trimmed by 3 bases and V by 4 bases; bases with no gene match: 3. The CDR3 extends over 15 amino acids. The CDR3 sequence is CASSRQGADTGELFF. CDR3 coding DNA: TGCGCCAGCAGCCGACAGGGGGCGGACACCGGGGAGCTGTTTTTT.

This rearrangement joins TRBV5-6 to TRBJ2-5, with TRBD2 matching 7 bases. V gave up 3 bases and J gave up 5 bases; unmatched junction bases: 13. The CDR3 has 16 residues. Germline V gene sequence: CDR1 SGHDT, CDR2 YYEEEE. Written as DNA, the CDR3 is TGTGCCAGCAGCTCCTCCCAGGGAGGGGTGGTGGAGACCCAGTACTTC. Amino acids: CASSSSQGGVVETQYF.

The chain uses TRBV3-1 (or the pseudogene TRBV3-2) and TRBJ1-1; D is unresolved. CDR3 length: 14 amino acids. CDR1 is LGHDT and CDR2 is YNNKEL in the germline V gene (reference sequence). Trimming pared 0 bases from V and 3 bases from J, leaving 8 bases between. The CDR3 region is CASSQDDPDTEAFF. CDR3 sequence (DNA): TGTGCCAGCAGCCAAGATGATCCGGACACTGAAGCTTTCTTT.

This clone showed up just once. The rearrangement links TRBV11-3 to TRBJ2-2; 7 bases map to TRBD1. This CDR3 comprises 16 residues. Germline values: CDR1 SGHNT, CDR2 YENEEA. Trimming took 4 bases from V and 7 from J; bases not matched to a gene: 12. The chain's CDR3 is CASSSRYDRVGGELFF. The DNA for the CDR3 is TGTGCCAGCAGCTCGAGATACGACAGGGTCGGCGGGGAGCTGTTTTTT.

This chain uses TRBV5-1 with TRBJ2-7; perhaps TRBD2 as D (5 bases). CDR3 length: 13 amino acids. CDR1 SGHRS and CDR2 YFSETQ come from the germline V gene. Trimming removed 0 bases from V and 3 bases from J, with 7 bases in between. The CDR3 loop reads CASSLAGIYEQYF. CDR3 coding DNA: TGCGCCAGCAGCTTGGCGGGGATCTACGAGCAGTACTTC.

Of note for this clone: One end of the junction fails to match germline, which may point to a read error. V and J are TRBV18 and TRBJ2-7; 7 bases match TRBD2. Germline CDR1 reads KGHSH; CDR2 reads LQKENI. The CDR3 consists of 15 residues. The CDR3 DNA reads as TGTGCCAGCGCACCGGGGAGGGTGGGATCCTACGAGCAGTACTTC. It encodes CASAPGRVGSYEQYF.

V is TRBV7-9 and J is TRBJ1-6; D is unresolved. V lost 5 bases and J 6 bases, leaving 2 bases between the germline ends. The CDR3 runs to 11 residues. Germline assignment: CDR1 SEHNR and CDR2 FQNEAQ (reference sequence). The CDR3 sequence: CASSLNSPLHF. The CDR3 bases are TGTGCCAGCAGCCTTAATTCACCCCTCCACTTT.

The chain uses TRBV9 and TRBJ1-2, with 7 bases identical to TRBD1. The trim removed 4 bases at V and 6 bases at J, leaving 6 bases unmatched. Germline V gene data show CDR1 as SGDLS and CDR2 as YYNGEE. The CDR3 is 13 amino acids. CDR3 protein: CASSPGGRHGYTF. The CDR3, as DNA: TGTGCCAGCAGCCCAGGGGGACGACATGGCTACACCTTC. The full variable domain, with the rest looked up from reference TRBV9 and TRBJ1-2, is DSGVTQTPKHLITATGQRVTLRCSPRSGDLSVYWYQQSLDQGLQFLIQYYNGEERAKGNILERFSAQQFPDLHSELNLSSLELGDSALYFCASSPGGRHGYTFGSGTRLTVV.